This T cell receptor (beta chain) was identified during a study of blood T cells in healthy people across ages. The wider study: Capture via template switching afforded approximately one barcoded beta molecule per two T cells.

The CDR3 runs to 19 residues. Germline V gene data show CDR1 as SGHTA and CDR2 as FQGNSA. V was shortened by 5 bases and J by 0 bases, with 20 bases between the two germline ends. Study-wide results and caveats: TCR beta diversity was tightly associated with the proportion of naive T cells.

Isolation recovered at least 7 million PBMCs from every sample. As for this clonotype: Antigen unknown.

A second PCR of roughly 7 to 11 cycles used a sample-barcoded 5' primer and a J-beta primer mix. TCRdb independently ran MiXCR on the 5' RACE reads; one entry per CDR3 protein. The sample yields about 1.1 million distinct CDR3 sequences, around two fifths seen once. The sequenced sample was blood. The chain links TRBV7-2 to TRBJ1-6; D unresolved. The receptor comes from a man aged 18 to 30 in good health. CDR3 in DNA: TGTGCCAGCAGCATAGAGTCATCGGCCCTGAGCTCCTATAATTCACCCCTCCACTTT. Protein product: CASSIESSALSSYNSPLHF. The entire variable domain, with the rest obtained from reference TRBV7-2 and TRBJ1-6, is as follows: GAGVSQSPSNKVTEKGKDVELRCDPISGHTALYWYRQSLGQGLEFLIYFQGNSAPDKSGLPSDRFSAERTGGSVSTLTIQRTQQEDSAVYLCASSIESSALSSYNSPLHFGNGTRLTVT.